This T cell receptor beta chain was profiled in a study of shared clonotypes between healthy human individuals. Study context: There were three CD4 naive, three CD4 memory, two CD8 naive and one CD8 memory plates per donor. Study findings and constraints: The sampled material consisted only of blood, and tissue repertoires are likely to differ.

About this clone itself: Its antigen is undetermined.

The run depth of the assay was deep. Investigators spread the genomic DNA of each subset evenly over several immunoSEQ plates. Measured with immunoSEQ multiplex PCR; TCRdb has only the in-frame clones, and not every one. The sample lists roughly 2 million clones; roughly 94% were seen once. CD8 cells classed as naive were CD45RO-negative and positively selected for CCR7, excluding terminally differentiated effector memory CD45RA+ cells. Sequencing was carried out using naive CD8+ T cells sorted from blood. This TCR derives from a young man in good health.

CDR3 residues: CARESPDRGGYEQYF. CDR3 bases: TGTGCCAGGGAATCTCCGGACAGGGGAGGATACGAGCAGTACTTC. This rearrangement joins TRBV19 to TRBJ2-7, with TRBD1 matching 9 bases. Germline lookup yields CDR1 LNHDA and CDR2 SQIVND (reference sequence). Unmatched junction bases numbered 13, after V lost 9 bases and J lost 4 bases. The CDR3 is made up of 15 amino acids.